This T cell receptor (beta chain) was identified in a study of T cell changes during pregnancy in multiple sclerosis. The repertoire was sequenced with immunoSEQ multiplex PCR; TCRdb's copy has only in-frame clones and lacks some. The sample includes about 38,000 clones, around 90% seen only once; the top ten take around 10%. V was trimmed by 0 bases and J by 0 bases, leaving 9 bases between them. Germline CDR1 LNHNV, CDR2 YYDKDF (reference sequence). The CDR3 has 16 residues. This sequence joins TRBV15 and TRBJ1-3; unclear D gene. The material was CD8+ T cells from peripheral blood mononuclear cells, obtained after pregnancy. This TCR was recovered from a female donor with multiple sclerosis, enrolled in a pregnancy study. Here the CDR3 reads CATSRDIGSSGNTIYF. The CDR3 region has the DNA TGTGCCACCAGCAGAGATATAGGGAGCTCTGGAAACACCATATATTTT. Full variable domain (rest looked up from reference TRBV15 and TRBJ1-3): DAMVIQNPRYQVTQFGKPVTLSCSQTLNHNVMYWYQQKSSQAPKLLFHYYDKDFNNEADTPDNFQSRRPNTSFCFLDIRSPGLGDTAMYLCATSRDIGSSGNTIYFGEGSWLTVV.